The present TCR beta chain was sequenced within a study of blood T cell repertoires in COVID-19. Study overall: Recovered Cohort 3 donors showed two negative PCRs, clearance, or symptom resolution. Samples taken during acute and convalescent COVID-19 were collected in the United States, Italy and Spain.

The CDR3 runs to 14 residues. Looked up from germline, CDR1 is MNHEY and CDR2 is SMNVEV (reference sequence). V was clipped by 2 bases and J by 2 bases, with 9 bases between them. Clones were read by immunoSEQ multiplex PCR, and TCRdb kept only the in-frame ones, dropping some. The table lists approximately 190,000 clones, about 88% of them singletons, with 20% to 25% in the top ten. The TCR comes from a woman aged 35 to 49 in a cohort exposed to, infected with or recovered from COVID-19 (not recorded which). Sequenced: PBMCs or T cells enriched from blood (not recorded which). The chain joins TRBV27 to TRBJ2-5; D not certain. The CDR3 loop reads CASSLNLKQETQYF. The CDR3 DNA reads TGTGCCAGCAGTTTAAACCTAAAGCAAGAGACCCAGTACTTC.